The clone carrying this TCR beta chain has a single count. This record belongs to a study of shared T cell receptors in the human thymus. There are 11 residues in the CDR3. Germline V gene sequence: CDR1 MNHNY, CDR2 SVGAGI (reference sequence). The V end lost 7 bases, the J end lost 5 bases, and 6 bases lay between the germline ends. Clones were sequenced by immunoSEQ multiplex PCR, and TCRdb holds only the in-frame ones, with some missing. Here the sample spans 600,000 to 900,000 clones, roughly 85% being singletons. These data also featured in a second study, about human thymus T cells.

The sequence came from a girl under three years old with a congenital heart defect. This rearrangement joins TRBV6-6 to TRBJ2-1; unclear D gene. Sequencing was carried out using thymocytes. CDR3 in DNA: TGTGCCAGCACCCGCGACAATGAGCAGTTCTTC. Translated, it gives CASTRDNEQFF.